These T cell receptor beta chains were read from a single sample in a study of blood T cells in healthy people across ages. TCRdb re-called the 5' RACE reads with MiXCR, one entry per CDR3 protein. Of under 1,100,000 distinct CDR3 sequences listed, 20% to 25% were seen once; the top ten hold around 0.75%. These data were also reused for a study on T cells of mothers and their children.

The sample comprised blood. These receptors all come from a girl aged 2 to 10 in good health. CDR3s include the opening cysteine and the closing phenylalanine or tryptophan. A D gene is named only where the DNA matches it firmly. Only part of the rows carry a size: once, few, many, or a class if the clone is expanded.

j_call: TRBJ2-1
clone_size: -
v_call: TRBV29-1
d_call: -
cdr3_nt: TGCAGCGTTGACCAGGGGCAAACTAATGAGCAGTTCTTC
cdr3_aa: CSVDQGQTNEQFF

j_call: TRBJ2-7
clone_size: -
v_call: TRBV4-3
d_call: TRBD1
cdr3_nt: TGCGCCAGCAGCCAAGACGACAGGGGCTCCTACGAGCAGTACTTC
cdr3_aa: CASSQDDRGSYEQYF

j_call: TRBJ2-1
clone_size: -
v_call: TRBV11-2
d_call: TRBD2
cdr3_nt: TGTGCCAGCAGCTCTTGGACTAGCGGGGGCCCCATCTCGGGGAATGAGCAGTTCTTC
cdr3_aa: CASSSWTSGGPISGNEQFF

j_call: TRBJ2-1
clone_size: -
v_call: TRBV5-1
d_call: TRBD1
cdr3_nt: TGCGCCAGCAGCTTGGTGACAGGGATTGAGCAGTTCTTC
cdr3_aa: CASSLVTGIEQFF

j_call: TRBJ2-3
clone_size: -
v_call: TRBV12-3/TRBV12-4
d_call: -
cdr3_nt: TGTGCCAGCAGTCCTGGACGTGACCCAGATACGCAGTATTTT
cdr3_aa: CASSPGRDPDTQYF

j_call: TRBJ2-5
clone_size: few
v_call: TRBV7-2
d_call: -
cdr3_nt: TGTGCCAGCAGCTTACCAGGGGAGGTAGAGACCCAGTACTTC
cdr3_aa: CASSLPGEVETQYF

j_call: TRBJ2-5
clone_size: -
v_call: TRBV6-5
d_call: TRBD2
cdr3_nt: TGTGCCAGCAGTTACTCGGGGCTGGCGGGAGGTCAAGAGACCCAGTACTTC
cdr3_aa: CASSYSGLAGGQETQYF

j_call: TRBJ2-1
clone_size: few
v_call: TRBV2
d_call: -
cdr3_nt: TGTGCCAGCACGGGGGCCACGAATGAGCAGTTCTTC
cdr3_aa: CASTGATNEQFF

j_call: TRBJ2-1
clone_size: -
v_call: TRBV24-1
d_call: TRBD1
cdr3_nt: TGTGCCACCAGTGATTCCCGCAGGGGGCTCGGGCAGTTCTTC
cdr3_aa: CATSDSRRGLGQFF

j_call: TRBJ2-3
clone_size: -
v_call: TRBV20-1
d_call: TRBD2
cdr3_nt: TGCAGTGCTACCCGGGGGGGTACAGATACGCAGTATTTT
cdr3_aa: CSATRGGTDTQYF

j_call: TRBJ2-5
clone_size: few
v_call: TRBV11-1
d_call: TRBD2
cdr3_nt: TGTGCCAGCAGCCCTCCACTAGCGGGAGAGGGAGAGACCCAGTACTTC
cdr3_aa: CASSPPLAGEGETQYF

j_call: TRBJ2-1
clone_size: few
v_call: TRBV7-2
d_call: -
cdr3_nt: TGTGCCAGCAGCCCTCCCGGGGCGAATGAGCAGTTCTTC
cdr3_aa: CASSPPGANEQFF

j_call: TRBJ1-2
clone_size: -
v_call: TRBV10-3
d_call: -
cdr3_nt: TGTGCCATCTTAGATCTAGGTGTAGCAAACTATGGCTACACCTTC
cdr3_aa: CAILDLGVANYGYTF

j_call: TRBJ2-2
clone_size: few
v_call: TRBV27
d_call: TRBD2
cdr3_nt: TGTGCCAGCAGTCTACCTAGCGGGAGGGCCGACACCGGGGAGCTGTTTTTT
cdr3_aa: CASSLPSGRADTGELFF

j_call: TRBJ2-3
clone_size: few
v_call: TRBV20-1
d_call: TRBD2
cdr3_nt: TGCAGTGCAGACGCACTAGCGCTTAAGGGTGATACGCAATATTTT
cdr3_aa: CSADALALKGDTQYF